One T cell receptor beta chain is described in this entry. The CDR3 totals 17 residues. Germline CDR1 and CDR2: SGHDN and FVKESK. V shed 0 bases and J shed 8 bases, with 19 bases lying between them. Clones were sequenced by immunoSEQ multiplex PCR, and TCRdb holds only the in-frame ones, with some missing. The top ten hold roughly 1.9% of the sample, which has about 98,000 clones, 86% seen once. The data originate from a study of preoperative IRX-2 immunotherapy in early breast cancer. Documented treatment: preoperative locoregional IRX-2 cytokine immunotherapy. Preoperative locoregional IRX-2 cytokine immunotherapy was tested in the phase Ib source study.

This clonotype originated in a human donor with breast cancer. This material consisted of tumor tissue, taken after IRX-2 immunotherapy. J is TRBJ1-4 and V is TRBV14, with D possibly TRBD1 on 6 matching bases. Here the CDR3 reads CASSQEAGAGSREKLFF. CDR3 DNA sequence: TGTGCCAGCAGCCAAGAGGCAGGGGCAGGATCGAGGGAAAAACTGTTTTTT.